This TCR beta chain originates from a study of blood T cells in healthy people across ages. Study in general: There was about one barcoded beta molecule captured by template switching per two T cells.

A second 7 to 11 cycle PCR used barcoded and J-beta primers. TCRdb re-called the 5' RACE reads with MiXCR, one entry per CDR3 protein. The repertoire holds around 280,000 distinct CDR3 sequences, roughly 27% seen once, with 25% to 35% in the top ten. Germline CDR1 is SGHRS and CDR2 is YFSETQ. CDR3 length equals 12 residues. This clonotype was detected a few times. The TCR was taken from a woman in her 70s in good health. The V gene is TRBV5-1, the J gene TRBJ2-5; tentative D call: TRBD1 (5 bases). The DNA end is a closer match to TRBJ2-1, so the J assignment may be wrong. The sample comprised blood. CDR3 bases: TGCGCCAGCAGCTTGGGGGGCGATGAGCAGTTCTTC. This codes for CASSLGGDEQFF.